This TCR beta chain was retrieved from a study of blood T cells in healthy people across ages. Regarding the study as a whole: Versus aged donors, long-lived donors had higher diversity and more naive CD4+ cells. Unsorted PBMCs blocked a conclusive comparison of naive and antigen-experienced cells.

For the second PCR, which ran for 7 to 11 cycles, a sample-barcoded 5' primer and a J-beta primer mix were used. All samples yielded 3 million or more CDR3-containing paired-end reads. TCRdb called the 5' RACE reads again in MiXCR, with one record for every CDR3 protein. The repertoire has some 1.5 million distinct CDR3 sequences, over 25% of them found once; the top ten carry 6.5% to 8.5%. This clonotype appeared a few times. Antigen specificity is unknown. The V gene's germline CDR1 is SGHDT and CDR2 YYEEEE. The CDR3 spans 15 residues. V lost 4 bases and J lost 4; bases outside the gene matches: 7. Total RNA extracted from each sample amounted to at least 5.5 micrograms.

The receptor was derived from a woman in her 30s in good health. The sequencing sample was made of blood. The chain uses TRBV5-6 and TRBJ1-5; 8 nucleotides line up with TRBD1. CDR3 DNA: TGTGCCAGCAGCCGCCGGGACAGGCCTAATCAGCCCCAGCATTTT. It translates to CASSRRDRPNQPQHF.